The clone carrying this T cell receptor (beta chain) was detected only a few times. No antigen is known for it. Samples came from healthy bone marrow donors. The PCR contained 60 Vbeta and 13 Jbeta primers. Profiled with immunoSEQ multiplex PCR; TCRdb holds only in-frame clones, not every one. The sample has under 200,000 clones, approximately 71% seen once. The CDR3 contains 15 residues. J lost 4 bases, V lost 2 bases, and 3 bases had no gene match. Per germline, CDR1 SGDLS and CDR2 YYNGEE. The data belong to a study of cytomegalovirus exposure and HLA in healthy donors. Study-wide results and limits: The authors enumerated 150 to 200 TCR beta chains as linked to cytomegalovirus. The study carried out a later analysis of TCR beta sequences. It associated some 18,000 of them with specific HLA alleles at a false discovery rate of 0.05.

This clonotype originated in a male donor in good health and CMV-seronegative. The genes are TRBV9 and TRBJ2-3; 11 bases line up with TRBD2. The material sequenced was PBMCs. CDR3 bases: TGTGCCAGCAGCGTCACTAGCGGGAGCCCAGATACGCAGTATTTT. Amino acids: CASSVTSGSPDTQYF.